These T cell receptor beta chains were read from a single sample in a study of CD8+CD57+ T cells in acquired aplastic anemia. TCRdb used MiXCR to reprocess the reads, holding one entry per CDR3 protein. The sample has about 160,000 distinct CDR3 sequences, just under 45% seen once. Sequencing was performed on sorted CD4+, CD8+, or CD8+CD57+ T cells (not recorded which) from PBMCs. These receptor sequences come from a human donor in good health. Both conserved end residues are part of each CDR3. D genes are given only for firm matches. Only part of the rows carry a size: once, few, many, or a class if the clone is expanded.

d_gene | j_gene | v_gene | abundance | CDR3aa | CDR3nt
TRBD1 | TRBJ2-7 | TRBV12-3/TRBV12-4 | - | CASSSRDRAGGEQYF | TGTGCCAGCAGTTCACGGGACAGGGCTGGCGGCGAGCAGTACTTC
TRBD1 | TRBJ1-5 | TRBV30 | - | CAWNSDRSNSNQPQHF | TGTGCCTGGAATTCGGACAGGAGCAATAGCAATCAGCCCCAGCATTTT
- | TRBJ1-1 | TRBV24-1 | - | CAASDGGEAFF | TGTGCCGCCAGTGACGGGGGTGAAGCTTTCTTT
- | TRBJ2-7 | TRBV24-1 | many | CATSDAGATGREQYF | TGTGCCACCAGTGATGCCGGCGCGACCGGGCGCGAGCAGTACTTC
- | TRBJ1-3 | TRBV10-3 | - | CASSGPPGNTIYF | TGTGCCAGCAGTGGTCCCCCTGGAAACACCATATATTTT
TRBD1 | TRBJ1-2 | TRBV6-1 | - | CASRNGQGSNYGYTF | TGTGCCAGCAGGAACGGACAGGGTTCTAACTATGGCTACACCTTC
TRBD1 | TRBJ1-5 | TRBV15 | - | CATSAQGDQPQHF | TGTGCCACCAGCGCACAGGGGGATCAGCCCCAGCATTTT
TRBD1 | TRBJ2-5 | TRBV29-1 | - | CSVGRGSKETQYF | TGCAGCGTTGGCAGGGGGTCCAAAGAGACCCAGTACTTC
- | TRBJ1-5 | TRBV6-1 | - | CASTEPVLSNQPQHF | TGTGCCAGCACCGAACCGGTACTTAGCAATCAGCCCCAGCATTTT
- | TRBJ2-7 | TRBV29-1 | - | CSVESAQTYEQYF | TGCAGCGTTGAATCGGCGCAGACCTACGAGCAGTACTTC
TRBD1 | TRBJ1-2 | TRBV4-1 | - | CASSQGTGGGVYGYTF | TGCGCCAGCAGCCAAGGGACAGGGGGGGGTGTCTATGGCTACACCTTC
- | TRBJ2-7 | TRBV7-6 | few | CASSLVDGAAEQYF | TGTGCCAGCAGCTTAGTCGACGGGGCGGCCGAGCAGTACTTC
- | TRBJ1-2 | TRBV11-1 | - | CASSLEAAEGGGSYTF | TGTGCCAGCAGCTTAGAGGCCGCTGAGGGGGGCGGGAGCTACACCTTC
- | TRBJ2-5 | TRBV15 | - | CATSRVAGYQETQYF | TGTGCCACCAGCAGAGTCGCCGGTTACCAAGAGACCCAGTACTTC
- | TRBJ1-1 | TRBV28 | - | CASNLARPGGNTEAFF | TGTGCCAGCAATTTGGCGCGTCCTGGGGGGAACACTGAAGCTTTCTTT
- | TRBJ1-6 | TRBV27 | many | CASSLSERGALHF | TGTGCCAGCAGTTTATCGGAGCGGGGGGCTCTACACTTT
- | TRBJ2-3 | TRBV27 | - | CASSLYDTQYF | TGTGCCAGCAGTTTATATGATACGCAGTATTTT
- | TRBJ2-7 | TRBV2 | - | CASTPSTASGEQYF | TGTGCCAGCACTCCCTCCACTGCGTCAGGGGAGCAGTACTTC
TRBD1 | TRBJ1-2 | TRBV12-3/TRBV12-4 | - | CASSRDRIFGYTF | TGTGCCAGCAGTAGGGACAGGATCTTTGGCTACACCTTC
TRBD1 | TRBJ1-4 | TRBV19 | many | CASKGQGAGNEKLFF | TGTGCCAGTAAGGGACAGGGGGCGGGTAATGAAAAACTGTTTTTT
- | TRBJ2-1 | TRBV10-3 | many | CAISERGLGMAISYNEQFF | TGTGCCATCAGTGAGCGGGGCTTAGGGATGGCTATTTCCTACAATGAGCAGTTCTTC
- | TRBJ2-5 | TRBV10-3 | once | CAISAMSEETQYF | TGTGCCATCAGTGCAATGTCGGAAGAGACCCAGTACTTC
TRBD1 | TRBJ1-1 | TRBV30 | - | CAWSRPDRVNTEAFF | TGTGCCTGGAGTCGCCCCGACAGGGTGAACACTGAAGCTTTCTTT